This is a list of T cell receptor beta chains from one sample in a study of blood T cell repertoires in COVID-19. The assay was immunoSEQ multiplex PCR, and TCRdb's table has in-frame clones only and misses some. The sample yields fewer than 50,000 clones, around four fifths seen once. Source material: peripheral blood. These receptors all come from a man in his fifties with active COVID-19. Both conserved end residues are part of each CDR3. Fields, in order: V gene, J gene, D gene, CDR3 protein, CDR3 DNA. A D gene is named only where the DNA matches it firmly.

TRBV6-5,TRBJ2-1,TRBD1,CASSYSRGPNEQFF,TGTGCCAGCAGTTACTCCAGGGGGCCCAATGAGCAGTTCTTC
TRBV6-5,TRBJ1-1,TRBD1,CASRDRPNTEAFF,TGTGCCAGCAGGGACAGGCCGAACACTGAAGCTTTCTTT
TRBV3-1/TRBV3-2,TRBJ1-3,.,CASSQGSVGGTGNTIYF,TGTGCCAGCAGCCAAGGGAGCGTCGGGGGAACTGGAAACACCATATATTTT
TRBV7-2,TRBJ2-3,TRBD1,CASSSGQGEADTQYF,TGTGCCAGCAGCTCCGGACAGGGGGAGGCAGATACGCAGTATTTT
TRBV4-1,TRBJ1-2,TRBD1,CASSQADRAYGYTF,TGCGCCAGCAGCCAAGCGGACAGGGCCTATGGCTACACCTTC
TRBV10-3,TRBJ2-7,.,CAISKTDRGEQYF,TGTGCCATCAGTAAAACAGACAGAGGCGAGCAGTACTTC
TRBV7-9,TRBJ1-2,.,CASSPPGNNYGYTF,TGTGCCAGCAGCCCGCCGGGAAACAACTATGGCTACACCTTC
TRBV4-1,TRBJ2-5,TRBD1,CASSQTGATQETQYF,TGCGCCAGCAGCCAGACAGGGGCCACCCAAGAGACCCAGTACTTC
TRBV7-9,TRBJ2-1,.,CASSRSLQNEQFF,TGTGCCAGCAGCCGTTCATTACAGAATGAGCAGTTCTTC
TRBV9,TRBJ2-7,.,CASSVGLDGGLYEQYF,TGTGCCAGCAGCGTTGGCCTGGACGGAGGCCTCTACGAGCAGTACTTC
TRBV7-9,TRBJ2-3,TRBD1,CASSSTTGKDTQYF,TGTGCCAGCAGCTCGACGACAGGGAAAGATACGCAGTATTTT
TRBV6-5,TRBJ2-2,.,CATLAGPTGELFF,TGTGCCACCTTGGCGGGGCCCACCGGGGAGCTGTTTTTT
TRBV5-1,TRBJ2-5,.,CASSLEGEKTQYF,TGCGCCAGCAGCTTGGAAGGGGAAAAGACCCAGTACTTC
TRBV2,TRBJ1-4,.,CAIRDRFNEKLFF,TGTGCCATTAGAGACAGGTTTAATGAAAAACTGTTTTTT
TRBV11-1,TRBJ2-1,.,CASSSRGDEQFF,TGTGCCAGCAGCTCGCGAGGCGATGAGCAGTTCTTC
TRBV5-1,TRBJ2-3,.,CASSLSTGSSTDTQYF,TGCGCCAGCAGCTTGTCCACAGGATCTAGCACAGATACGCAGTATTTT